These 28 T cell receptor beta chains came from one sample sequenced in a study of response to subunit inactivated influenza vaccine. From the RT-PCR reads, TCRdb called clonotypes with MiXCR, one entry per CDR3 protein. This table holds roughly 190,000 distinct CDR3 sequences, 14% found once. The source was CD8+ T cells sorted from PBMCs, collected around 5 days after vaccination. These receptors were obtained from a man between 50 and 59 years old who received an inactivated influenza vaccine.

Ten or more counts support this clonotype. V usage is TRBV12-3 or TRBV12-4 and J usage is TRBJ1-2; the D gene is possibly TRBD1 (5 bases). The CDR3 has 15 residues. V was pared by 2 bases and J by 5 bases, with 15 bases between. CDR3 DNA: TGTGCCAGCAGTTTAAGACAGCTGGGGCTTTATGGCTACACCTTC. Its protein is CASSLRQLGLYGYTF.

This clonotype was seen a few times. V gene TRBV14 combines with J gene TRBJ1-2, with 10 bases matching TRBD1. Germline loops: CDR1 SGHDN, CDR2 FVKESK. The trim removed 3 bases at V and 4 bases at J, leaving 5 bases unmatched. CDR3 length: 15 amino acids. The CDR3 DNA is TGTGCCAGCAGCCACGGACAGGGGGTTTCCTATGGCTACACCTTC. Its translation: CASSHGQGVSYGYTF.

The table lists this clonotype with a few counts. The chain combines TRBV18 with TRBJ2-7; D unresolved. The germline V gene has CDR1 KGHSH and CDR2 LQKENI. The CDR3 length is 13 residues. Trimming cost V 2 bases and J 2 bases, with 7 bases left between them. The CDR3 DNA reads TGTGCCAGCTCACCAGCTATACCCTACGAGCAGTACTTC. It yields the protein CASSPAIPYEQYF.

The chain combines TRBV30 with TRBJ2-5; 8 bases match TRBD2. The ends lost 4 bases at V and 9 bases at J; junction bases unmatched: 10. The CDR3 contains 13 residues. From germline, CDR1 is GTSNPN and CDR2 SVGIG (reference sequence). The CDR3 loop reads CAWTWTSSGSQYF. As DNA, the CDR3 is TGTGCCTGGACCTGGACTAGCAGTGGGTCCCAGTACTTC.

The gene calls are TRBV29-1 and TRBJ2-1; possibly TRBD1 or TRBD2 for D (7 bases each). Trimming shortened V by 4 bases and J by 9 bases, and 10 bases separated the two germline ends. The CDR3 is made up of 11 amino acids. In germline, CDR1 is SQVTM, CDR2 ANQGSEA. For the CDR3, the DNA is TGCAGCGTTGGCAGGGGGGGTGAGCAGTTCTTC. Protein sequence: CSVGRGGEQFF.

The V and J genes are TRBV7-9 and TRBJ2-1, with 8 positions matching TRBD1. The germline V gene encodes CDR1 SEHNR and CDR2 FQNEAQ (reference sequence). V lost 5 bases, J lost 8 bases, and 8 bases stayed unmatched. There are 14 residues in the CDR3. The CDR3 DNA follows: TGTGCCAGCAGCCCCAGGGGGCTTTCGGATGAGCAGTTCTTC. This encodes CASSPRGLSDEQFF. Complete variable domain (other parts from reference TRBV7-9 and TRBJ2-1): DTGVSQNPRHKITKRGQNVTFRCDPISEHNRLYWYRQTLGQGPEFLTYFQNEAQLEKSRLLSDRFSAERPKGSFSTLEIQRTEQGDSAMYLCASSPRGLSDEQFFGPGTRLTVL.

The chain is built from TRBV18 and TRBJ2-1; D tentatively reads TRBD1 or TRBD2 (6 bases each). The CDR3 is made up of 16 amino acids. Germline CDR1 reads KGHSH; CDR2 reads LQKENI. The V end was cut by 2 bases, the J end by 6 bases, with 17 bases between. The CDR3 is CASSPKAGRGGNEQFF. The CDR3 region has the DNA TGTGCCAGCTCACCAAAGGCCGGGAGAGGGGGCAATGAGCAGTTCTTC.

This clonotype occurred a few times. The chain links TRBV27 to TRBJ2-1; D is unclear. CDR3 length: 14 residues. V was trimmed by 0 bases and J by 5 bases, leaving 8 bases between them. The V gene's germline CDR1 is MNHEY and CDR2 SMNVEV (reference sequence). CDR3 nucleotide sequence: TGTGCCAGCAGTTTATCGGCCAACCACAATGAGCAGTTCTTC. Protein product: CASSLSANHNEQFF.

The rearrangement uses TRBV29-1 and TRBJ1-1; possibly TRBD1 for D (6 bases). CDR1 is SQVTM and CDR2 is ANQGSEA in the germline V gene. CDR3 length equals 14 residues. With 7 bases removed from V and 1 base from J, the gap between germline ends came to 16 bases. For the CDR3, the DNA is TGCAGCGCTCGACAGGCTCTCGGGAACACTGAAGCTTTCTTT. Protein: CSARQALGNTEAFF.

The chain carries TRBV10-3 and TRBJ2-5; 12 bases are a match to TRBD2. The CDR3 has 15 amino acids. The J segment lost 2 bases and the V segment lost 5 bases, leaving 3 bases of the junction unmatched. CDR1 is ENHRY, CDR2 SYGVKD, per germline. CDR3 protein: CAISLAGGRQETQYF. In DNA form, the CDR3 reads TGTGCCATCAGTCTAGCGGGGGGGCGACAAGAGACCCAGTACTTC.

This clonotype was observed many times. CDR3 nucleotide sequence: TGTGCCGCAGGGGCTGGGGCCAACGTCCTGACTTTC. Translated: CAAGAGANVLTF. The chain recombines TRBV25-1 with TRBJ2-6; a weak D match, TRBD1 (6 bases). Trimming took off 11 bases at V and 2 bases at J, with 7 bases between the two ends. The CDR3 has 12 residues. Germline CDR1 is MGHDK and CDR2 is SYGVNS.

Regarding this clonotype: This likely comes from a read error, as the CDR3 has no conserved phenylalanine or tryptophan at its end. This chain joins TRBV14 and TRBJ2-1; the D is unclear. This CDR3 is 14 amino acids long. The germline gives CDR1 SGHDN, CDR2 FVKESK. The V end was cut by 0 bases, the J end by 8 bases, with 11 bases between. CDR3 in DNA: TGTGCCAGCAGCCAAGAATTTAGGTCGGATGAGCAGTTCCTC. Its translation is CASSQEFRSDEQFL.

This clonotype was seen a few times. The gene calls are TRBV12-3 or TRBV12-4 and TRBJ2-2, with D tentatively TRBD1 or TRBD2 (6 bases each). The ends were cut back, 8 bases at V and 5 bases at J, with 9 bases in the middle. The CDR3 loop spans 12 amino acids. The CDR3 spells CASRGRTGELFF. The CDR3 nucleotides are TGTGCCAGCCGGGGGCGAACCGGGGAGCTGTTTTTT.

Only a few counts were recorded for this clonotype. The genes are TRBV12-3 or TRBV12-4 and TRBJ2-2, with D possibly matching TRBD2 (6 bases). The CDR3 is 13 amino acids. V was shortened by 7 bases and J by 3 bases, with 9 bases between the two germline ends. The CDR3 region is CASNRGYTGELFF. CDR3 bases: TGTGCCAGCAATCGGGGGTACACCGGGGAGCTGTTTTTT.

The genes are TRBV28 and TRBJ2-2, with TRBD1 matching over 7 bases. Germline assignment: CDR1 MDHEN and CDR2 SYDVKM. The CDR3 has 16 residues. V lost 4 bases to trimming and J lost 2 bases; unmatched junction nucleotides: 7. The CDR3 is CASSSSGQINTGELFF. DNA of the CDR3: TGTGCCAGCAGTTCCTCGGGACAGATAAACACCGGGGAGCTGTTTTTT.

The rearrangement joins TRBV6-4 to TRBJ2-3; the D gene could be TRBD1 or TRBD2 (7 bases each). This CDR3 region has 15 residues. CDR1 is MRHNA, CDR2 SNTAGT, per germline. V lost 4 bases to trimming and J lost 3 bases, with 14 bases between them. CDR3 protein: CASSAQGGGTDTQYF. The CDR3 DNA sequence: TGTGCCAGCAGTGCCCAGGGGGGAGGGACAGATACGCAGTATTTT.

This clonotype appeared a few times. V gene TRBV12-3 or TRBV12-4 combines with J gene TRBJ2-2; 7 bases match TRBD1. This CDR3 is 16 amino acids long. V lost 6 bases to trimming and J lost 1 base; unmatched junction nucleotides: 8. The CDR3 nucleotides are TGTGCCAGCAGCTCCGGGACAGCTTTGAACACCGGGGAGCTGTTTTTT. This encodes CASSSGTALNTGELFF.

Here the CDR3 DNA reads TGTGCCAGCAGCCCTACTCCGGGACTAGCTTGGAACACCGGGGAGCTGTTTTTT. Translation gives CASSPTPGLAWNTGELFF. V usage is TRBV7-3 and J usage is TRBJ2-2, with TRBD2 identical over 9 bases. This CDR3 is built from 18 residues. Germline-derived CDR1 and CDR2 are SGHTA and FQGTGA. The V gene end was trimmed by 5 bases and the J gene end by 1 base; junction bases not matched to a gene: 11.

This clonotype was seen repeatedly, ten times or more. The chain joins TRBV20-1 to TRBJ2-1; 11 nucleotides align to TRBD2. Trimming at V came to 6 bases and at J to 3 bases, leaving 13 bases not matched to a gene. This CDR3 is built from 17 residues. The germline V gene has CDR1 DFQATT and CDR2 SNEGSKA (reference sequence). CDR3 in DNA: TGCAGTGCCAAGGGACTAGCGGTTGGTTCGGGCTACAATGAGCAGTTCTTC. Its translation is CSAKGLAVGSGYNEQFF.

This clonotype was seen only once. This chain joins TRBV6-1 and TRBJ2-7; 10 nucleotides align to TRBD2. Germline loops: CDR1 MNHNS, CDR2 SASEGT. This CDR3 has 21 amino acids. With 2 bases clipped from V and 0 bases from J, the junction kept 19 bases outside the gene matches. The CDR3 region is CASSENPPSTSGYESSYEQYF. The CDR3 DNA sequence: TGTGCCAGCAGTGAAAACCCTCCCTCGACTAGCGGGTACGAGAGCTCCTACGAGCAGTACTTC.

This clonotype was seen more than once but under ten times. This chain joins TRBV9 and TRBJ2-7, with D tentatively TRBD1 (5 bases). Deletions cut 3 bases from V and 5 bases from J, with 12 bases between. CDR3 length: 13 amino acids. The germline V gene encodes CDR1 SGDLS and CDR2 YYNGEE. The CDR3 loop reads CASSGGQFHEQYF. The CDR3 DNA reads as TGTGCCAGCAGCGGAGGACAATTCCACGAGCAGTACTTC.

The chain is built from TRBV20-1 and TRBJ2-1; 9 bases agree with TRBD2. The V gene end was trimmed by 0 bases and the J gene end by 10 bases; junction bases not matched to a gene: 4. The CDR3 runs 13 residues. The germline gives CDR1 DFQATT, CDR2 SNEGSKA (reference sequence). CDR3 residues: CSARERGGHEQFF. In nucleotides, the CDR3 is TGCAGTGCTAGAGAGCGGGGGGGCCACGAGCAGTTCTTC.

This clonotype was found many times. The rearrangement joins TRBV29-1 to TRBJ2-7; 9 bases are shared with TRBD2. The CDR3 sequence is 14 residues long. CDR1 and CDR2 (germline): SQVTM, ANQGSEA. The V segment lost 4 bases and the J segment 2 bases; nucleotides outside the gene matches: 6. In DNA form, the CDR3 reads TGCAGCGTTGTAGCTCTAGCGGGAACCTACGAGCAGTACTTC. Its translation is CSVVALAGTYEQYF.

This clonotype was observed at least ten times. The chain recombines TRBV9 with TRBJ2-1; D unclear. V dropped 6 bases and J dropped 0 bases, with 16 bases sitting between them. Germline loops: CDR1 SGDLS, CDR2 YYNGEE. CDR3 size: 16 residues. CDR3 DNA: TGTGCCAGCAACGCGGCGGCGATGAGCTCCTACAATGAGCAGTTCTTC. Its translation: CASNAAAMSSYNEQFF. Combining the CDR3 with reference TRBV9 and TRBJ2-1 gives the whole variable domain DSGVTQTPKHLITATGQRVTLRCSPRSGDLSVYWYQQSLDQGLQFLIQYYNGEERAKGNILERFSAQQFPDLHSELNLSSLELGDSALYFCASNAAAMSSYNEQFFGPGTRLTVL.

Note on this clonotype: A read error may explain this, as a much larger clone is one base away. The V gene is TRBV6-2 or TRBV6-3, the J gene TRBJ2-7; D unclear. Germline assignment: CDR1 MNHEY and CDR2 SVGEGT. There are 11 residues in the CDR3. V lost 6 bases, J lost 3 bases, and 6 bases lay in between. The CDR3 coding sequence is TGTGCCAGCAGGTACGACTACGAGCAGTACTTC. This encodes CASRYDYEQYF.

This clonotype was observed a few times. CDR3: CASSYINSGANVLTF. DNA for the CDR3: TGTGCCAGCAGCTACATAAACTCTGGGGCCAACGTCCTGACTTTC. The chain carries TRBV6-5 and TRBJ2-6; D remains unclear. V lost 6 bases, J lost 0 bases, and 9 bases lay in between. The CDR3 sequence is 15 residues long. CDR1 is MNHEY, CDR2 SVGAGI, per germline.

This clonotype was detected a few times. The chain carries TRBV27 and TRBJ2-1; 7 bases fit TRBD2. After removal of 5 bases from V and 1 base from J, the junction contained 5 bases not matched to a gene. Germline V gene lookup returns CDR1 MNHEY and CDR2 SMNVEV (reference sequence). CDR3 size: 15 residues. The CDR3 here is CASSLGLVSYNEQFF. The CDR3 coding sequence is TGTGCCAGCAGTCTCGGACTAGTTTCCTACAATGAGCAGTTCTTC.

There are a few counts of this clonotype. V gene TRBV5-6 combines with J gene TRBJ2-2; D may match TRBD1 or TRBD2 (5 bases each). V gave up 3 bases and J gave up 2 bases, with 11 bases separating them. CDR1 is SGHDT and CDR2 is YYEEEE in the germline V gene. The CDR3 runs 15 residues. The CDR3 region is CASSWGTANTGELFF. The CDR3 coding sequence is TGTGCCAGCAGCTGGGGGACGGCCAACACCGGGGAGCTGTTTTTT.